Listed below are T cell receptor beta chains from one sample, sequenced in a study of control samples from healthy donors and cancer patients. TCRdb's copy holds only in-frame clones and misses some; the assay was immunoSEQ multiplex PCR. The sample contains 70,000 to 95,000 clones, approximately 89% of which appear only once. The sequencing sample was made of blood. The receptors were gathered from a woman in her 30s in good health. CDR3s include the opening cysteine and the closing phenylalanine or tryptophan. The D gene is left open where the match is weak. The size of a clone is reported for some rows only, either as once, few or many, or as a class for expanded clones.

D	V	J	size	DNA	CDR3
-	TRBV27	TRBJ2-7	-	TGTGCCGCTGGGAGGTTGGGCCTCTACGAGCAGTACTTC	CAAGRLGLYEQYF
-	TRBV6-4	TRBJ1-5	once	TGTGCCAGCAGTAGGGAAAGCAATCAGCCCCAGCATTTT	CASSRESNQPQHF
TRBD1	TRBV6-5	TRBJ2-4	once	TGTGCCAGCAGCCCGGGACAGGTCAAAAACATTCAGTACTTC	CASSPGQVKNIQYF
-	TRBV11-2	TRBJ1-5	-	TGTGCCAGCAGCTTAGATTTTGCTAGCAATCAGCCCCAGCATTTT	CASSLDFASNQPQHF
-	TRBV18	TRBJ1-6	-	TGTGCCAGCTCATATCAGGCGAATCTATCGAATTCACCCCTCCACTTT	CASSYQANLSNSPLHF
-	TRBV6-1	TRBJ1-3	-	TGTGCCAGCAGTGAAGCTGGGAGCTCTGGAAACACCATATATTTT	CASSEAGSSGNTIYF
TRBD2	TRBV9	TRBJ2-3	-	TGTGCCAGCAGCGTTTCAGCGGGAGATCCAAGCACAGATACGCAGTATTTT	CASSVSAGDPSTDTQYF
-	TRBV7-6	TRBJ2-1	-	TGTGCCAGCAGCCCCCGTATCGACACCTACAATGAGCAGTTCTTC	CASSPRIDTYNEQFF
TRBD1	TRBV5-1	TRBJ1-6	-	TGCGCCAGCAGCCCTGGACAGGGGGCAAGTAATTCACCCCTCCACTTT	CASSPGQGASNSPLHF
TRBD2	TRBV28	TRBJ2-3	-	TGTGCCAGCAGTCCTCAGTCCGGACTAGCGGGGTTCACAGATACGCAGTATTTT	CASSPQSGLAGFTDTQYF
-	TRBV19	TRBJ2-5	-	TGTGCCAGTAGCCCCGGGGGACCTGGCACGGAGACCCAGTACTTC	CASSPGGPGTETQYF
-	TRBV28	TRBJ2-7	-	TGTGCCAGCAGTTTATTCTTGGGTGCCTACGAGCAGTACTTC	CASSLFLGAYEQYF
-	TRBV19	TRBJ1-5	once	TGTGCCAGTAGGGGTAACAGGCTCAATCAGCCCCAGCATTTT	CASRGNRLNQPQHF
TRBD2	TRBV4-1	TRBJ2-1	-	TGCGCCAGCAGCCAAGATCTGAGCGGGGGTGTAGATGAGCAGTTCTTC	CASSQDLSGGVDEQFF
-	TRBV2	TRBJ1-5	-	TGTGCCAGCACGGAAGGCAATCAGCCCCAGCATTTT	CASTEGNQPQHF
TRBD2	TRBV5-1	TRBJ2-5	-	TGCGCCAGCAGCTTGGGGCCTAGCGGGGGCCAAGAGACCCAGTACTTC	CASSLGPSGGQETQYF
-	TRBV5-6	TRBJ1-4	-	TGTGCCAGCAGCACTCGGGGAAACACTGGGAATGAAAAACTGTTTTTT	CASSTRGNTGNEKLFF
-	TRBV3-1/TRBV3-2	TRBJ2-3	-	TGTGCCAGCACCCCAACTAGAGTAGGCGCAGATACGCAGTATTTT	CASTPTRVGADTQYF
TRBD1	TRBV5-1	TRBJ2-5	-	TGCGCCAGCAGCCCCGGGACAGGTCGTGGGGAGACCCAGTACTTC	CASSPGTGRGETQYF
-	TRBV2	TRBJ1-2	-	TGTGCCAGCAGGCTAGGGGCGGATGGCTACACCTTC	CASRLGADGYTF
-	TRBV5-6	TRBJ1-2	once	TGTGCCAGCAGCTTGTTTCTGGGCCGGAACTATGGCTACACCTTC	CASSLFLGRNYGYTF
-	TRBV10-3	TRBJ1-1	-	TGTGCCATCAGGGAGAACACTGAAGCTTTCTTT	CAIRENTEAFF
-	TRBV4-1	TRBJ2-7	-	TGCGCCAGCAGCCGCAGACAGGACGAGGACGAGCAGTACTTC	CASSRRQDEDEQYF
-	TRBV7-6	TRBJ2-7	-	TGTGCCAGCAGTCCTAGGGCAGGGCGATCCTACGAGCAGTACTTC	CASSPRAGRSYEQYF
-	TRBV6-4	TRBJ2-2	few	TGTGCCAGCAGTGTGGGTGGAATTGACACCGGGGAGCTGTTTTTT	CASSVGGIDTGELFF
-	TRBV7-8	TRBJ1-1	-	TGTGCCAGCAGCTTAGTCGGGTCAGGGAACACTGAAGCTTTCTTT	CASSLVGSGNTEAFF
-	TRBV5-8	TRBJ1-4	-	TGTGCCAGCAGCTTACACAGGGTGTTTGGTGAAAAACTGTTTTTT	CASSLHRVFGEKLFF
-	TRBV28	TRBJ1-5	-	TGTGCCAGCCGGCGGCTAAATCAGCCCCAGCATTTT	CASRRLNQPQHF
-	TRBV30	TRBJ1-6	-	TGTGCCTGGAGCGGGGGGCGGGGGGTGCATAATTCACCCCTCCACTTT	CAWSGGRGVHNSPLHF
-	TRBV5-1	TRBJ1-2	-	TGCGCCAGCAGCTTGGTTACAGGGACCCTTGGCTACACCTTC	CASSLVTGTLGYTF
-	TRBV3-1/TRBV3-2	TRBJ1-3	-	TGTGCCAGCAGCCAAGGAAACTCAAGGTATTCTGGAAACACCATATATTTT	CASSQGNSRYSGNTIYF
TRBD1	TRBV6-5	TRBJ2-3	-	TGTGCCAGCAGTGACTCGCGACAGGGGGCCCCGTATTTT	CASSDSRQGAPYF
-	TRBV5-1	TRBJ1-1	-	TGCGCCAGCAGCCCAGATGCACAGGGAGCTGAAGCTTTCTTT	CASSPDAQGAEAFF
-	TRBV6-5	TRBJ1-6	-	TGTGCCAGCACCATCGATGACAGTTATAATTCACCCCTCCACTTT	CASTIDDSYNSPLHF
TRBD2	TRBV2	TRBJ2-2	-	TGTGCCAGCAGTGACGGAGCGGGAGGGACCGGGGAGCTGTTTTTT	CASSDGAGGTGELFF
-	TRBV28	TRBJ1-2	-	TGTGCCGCAGGAGGACAGTTAGCTAGCTACACCTTC	CAAGGQLASYTF
-	TRBV10-3	TRBJ1-5	-	TGTGCCACCCGGCCTGAGGGAAAAAATCAGCCCCAGCATTTT	CATRPEGKNQPQHF
-	TRBV18	TRBJ1-2	-	TGTGCCAGCTCACTTCTGACAGCCTCTTCTAACTATGGCTACACCTTC	CASSLLTASSNYGYTF
TRBD2	TRBV5-5	TRBJ2-7	-	TGTGCCAGCAGCTTTGGACTAGCGGGGGACTACGAGCAGTACTTC	CASSFGLAGDYEQYF
-	TRBV19	TRBJ1-2	-	TGTGCCAGTAGTACACAGGGTTTCTATGGCTACACCTTC	CASSTQGFYGYTF
TRBD1	TRBV29-1	TRBJ1-1	-	TGCAGCGTTCAACAGGGGATGAACACTGAAGCTTTCTTT	CSVQQGMNTEAFF
-	TRBV27	TRBJ2-5	-	TGTGCCAGCAGTTTATCGTCCCAAGAGACCCAGTACTTC	CASSLSSQETQYF
TRBD1	TRBV29-1	TRBJ2-7	-	TGCAGCGTTGGAGGGACAGGGGGAGGAAGCGAGCAGTACTTC	CSVGGTGGGSEQYF
-	TRBV7-3	TRBJ2-3	once	TGTGCCAGCAGCTTCGGGACCCAAGGGACAGATACGCAGTATTTT	CASSFGTQGTDTQYF
-	TRBV5-1	TRBJ1-2	-	TGCGCCAGCAGCCCACCCGGCTTGAGGGATACCTATGGCTACACCTTC	CASSPPGLRDTYGYTF
-	TRBV2	TRBJ2-5	-	TGTGCCAGCACCCTCCGGGAAGGGCCGAGGGAGACCCAGTACTTC	CASTLREGPRETQYF
-	TRBV19	TRBJ1-1	-	TGTGCCAGTAGTATGGGGGGGGGCCTTAACACTGAAGCTTTCTTT	CASSMGGGLNTEAFF
TRBD1	TRBV18	TRBJ1-1	-	TGTGCCAGCTCACCACGGACAGGGCCGAACACTGAAGCTTTCTTT	CASSPRTGPNTEAFF
TRBD1	TRBV6-5	TRBJ2-7	few	TGTGCCAGCAGTTACACCGCCGGGACAGGGGTAAACGAGCAGTACTTC	CASSYTAGTGVNEQYF
-	TRBV28	TRBJ2-7	once	TGTGCCAGCAGTATATCAGGGCGTTCGTACTTC	CASSISGRSYF
TRBD1	TRBV28	TRBJ1-1	-	TGTGCCAGCAGTTCCTACCGGGACAGGGGATCTTTCTTT	CASSSYRDRGSFF
-	TRBV18	TRBJ1-2	-	TGTGCCAGCTCACCATCAAGGATGGCTAACTATGGCTACACCTTC	CASSPSRMANYGYTF
-	TRBV29-1	TRBJ2-3	-	TGCAGCGTTGAAGATCGCAGGGTCACAGATACGCAGTATTTT	CSVEDRRVTDTQYF
-	TRBV5-5	TRBJ2-2	-	TGTGCCAGCAGCTTGGTCCGGGGGATTGGAACCGGGGAGCTGTTTTTT	CASSLVRGIGTGELFF
TRBD2	TRBV30	TRBJ2-5	once	TGTGCCTGGAGTGGGGGACTAGCGGGAAGGAGAGAGACCCAGTACTTC	CAWSGGLAGRRETQYF
-	TRBV5-8	TRBJ2-7	-	TGTGCCAGCAGCTCCGAATCCGAGTCTGAGGAGCAGTACTTC	CASSSESESEEQYF
-	TRBV5-1	TRBJ1-6	-	TGCGCCAGCAGCCAAGGACCCGACCGGGTTGGTTCACCCCTCCACTTT	CASSQGPDRVGSPLHF